These 15 T cell receptor beta chains were all obtained from the same sample, sequenced in a study of early T cells in non-severe SARS-CoV-2 infection. Each CDR3 protein is one row after TCRdb ran MiXCR on the 5' RACE reads. The data show roughly 47,000 distinct CDR3 sequences, roughly 6.5% seen once. Sample: whole blood, taken at baseline. These TCRs come from an adult who was a healthcare worker with PCR-confirmed SARS-CoV-2 infection or an uninfected control (not recorded which).

The table lists this clonotype with many counts. The J gene is TRBJ2-2, the V gene TRBV4-3; 7 bases fit TRBD2. The CDR3 contains 15 residues. Germline V gene data show CDR1 as LGHNA and CDR2 as YSLEER. J was trimmed by 3 bases and V by 1 base; bases with no gene match: 2. The CDR3 region is CASSQGGGDTGELFF. CDR3 DNA: TGCGCCAGCAGCCAAGGCGGGGGTGACACCGGGGAGCTGTTTTTT.

This rearrangement joins TRBV7-2 to TRBJ2-1; TRBD1 or TRBD2 may be the D gene (5 bases each). CDR1 is SGHTA and CDR2 is FQGNSA in the germline V gene. CDR3 length: 16 residues. V lost 1 base, J lost 0 bases, and 10 bases lay in between. CDR3 DNA: TGTGCCAGCAGCTTAGTACCGGGACCCTCCTACAATGAGCAGTTCTTC. Amino acids: CASSLVPGPSYNEQFF.

The sample holds many counts of this clonotype. J is TRBJ1-5 and V is TRBV19; a possible D gene is TRBD1 (6 bases). The CDR3 runs to 14 residues. V was trimmed by 5 bases and J by 5 bases, leaving 13 bases between them. Germline CDR1 is LNHDA and CDR2 is SQIVND (reference sequence). The DNA for the CDR3 is TGTGCCAGTAGTGCCCGGACAGTTCATCAGCCCCAGCATTTT. It specifies CASSARTVHQPQHF.

This clonotype appeared a few times. The chain has TRBV4-1 and TRBJ1-2, with a tentative D call TRBD1 (5 bases). V shed 3 bases and J shed 5 bases, with 19 bases lying between them. Germline-derived CDR1 and CDR2 are MGHRA and YSYEKL. The CDR3 is 16 amino acids. The CDR3 reads CASSQQMAGTGYGYTF. The CDR3 region has the DNA TGCGCCAGCAGCCAGCAGATGGCAGGGACGGGATATGGCTACACCTTC.

This clonotype was seen repeatedly, ten times or more. The chain has TRBV19 and TRBJ1-2, with D unclear. Germline CDR1 reads LNHDA; CDR2 reads SQIVND (reference sequence). V was trimmed by 6 bases and J by 6 bases, leaving 8 bases between them. The CDR3 has 11 amino acids. Here the CDR3 DNA reads TGTGCCAGTAGAACGGTGGATGGCTACACCTTC. It specifies CASRTVDGYTF.

The CDR3 coding sequence is TGCAGCGTCTCCGTGGGGCGGACCGGGGAGCTGTTTTTT. Its translation is CSVSVGRTGELFF. This chain links TRBV29-1 with TRBJ2-2; D is possibly TRBD1 (5 bases). The V gene lost 6 bases and the J gene lost 5 bases, with 13 bases spanning the gap. This CDR3 is built from 13 residues. Germline loops: CDR1 SQVTM, CDR2 ANQGSEA.

This clonotype was recorded many times. The chain uses TRBV7-8 and TRBJ2-2, with D unclear. Germline lookup yields CDR1 SGHVS and CDR2 FQNEAQ. This CDR3 region has 12 residues. Deletions cut 6 bases from V and 3 bases from J, with 5 bases between. The chain's CDR3 is CASRAYTGELFF. CDR3 bases: TGTGCCAGCAGAGCGTACACCGGGGAGCTGTTTTTT.

Ten or more counts support this clonotype. The chain carries TRBV11-2 and TRBJ2-1; D is tentatively TRBD1 or TRBD2 (7 bases each). CDR3 length: 20 residues. In germline, CDR1 is SGHAT, CDR2 FQNNGV. The ends were cut back, 5 bases at V and 1 base at J, with 27 bases in the middle. CDR3 loop: CASSTPYGSQGGPSYNEQFF. The CDR3 region has the DNA TGTGCCAGCAGCACTCCGTACGGGAGCCAGGGGGGGCCGTCCTACAATGAGCAGTTCTTC.

Here the CDR3 reads CASSQGQGYDNEQFF. The DNA of the CDR3 is TGCGCCAGCAGCCAAGGCCAGGGCTACGACAATGAGCAGTTCTTC. The V and J genes are TRBV4-3 and TRBJ2-1, with D possibly being TRBD1 (5 bases). The CDR3 is made up of 15 amino acids. Germline V CDR1 and CDR2: LGHNA, YSLEER. Trimming pared 1 base from V and 5 bases from J, leaving 12 bases between.

This clonotype was seen at least ten times. J is TRBJ1-1 and V is TRBV5-6; 9 bases fit TRBD1. V lost 0 bases to trimming and J lost 6 bases; unmatched junction nucleotides: 9. The CDR3 is made up of 16 amino acids. Per germline, CDR1 SGHDT and CDR2 YYEEEE. The CDR3 nucleotides read TGTGCCAGCAGCTTGGTAGGCCGGACAGGGGTGGCTGAAGCTTTCTTT. Translated: CASSLVGRTGVAEAFF. The whole variable domain, remainder taken from reference TRBV5-6 and TRBJ1-1, is DAGVTQSPTHLIKTRGQQVTLRCSPKSGHDTVSWYQQALGQGPQFIFQYYEEEERQRGNFPDRFSGHQFPNYSSELNVNALLLGDSALYLCASSLVGRTGVAEAFFGQGTRLTVV.

In this sample, this clonotype turned up many times. The chain couples TRBV12-3 or TRBV12-4 to TRBJ2-7; a possible D gene is TRBD2 (5 bases). The CDR3 is 12 residues long. Trimming left V 10 bases short and J 0 bases short, with 10 bases between. The DNA for the CDR3 is TGTGCCACCCGAGGGATCTCCTACGAGCAGTACTTC. This gives the protein CATRGISYEQYF.

This clonotype came up many times. This chain uses TRBV5-1 with TRBJ2-1; perhaps TRBD1 as D (5 bases). The V gene lost 0 bases and the J gene lost 4 bases, with 11 bases spanning the gap. There are 15 residues in the CDR3. Germline V lookup: CDR1 SGHRS, CDR2 YFSETQ. CDR3 loop: CASSLEAGSYNEQFF. CDR3 in DNA: TGCGCCAGCAGCTTGGAGGCAGGGTCTTACAATGAGCAGTTCTTC.

This clonotype occurred a few times. V and J are TRBV7-2 and TRBJ1-6, with D perhaps TRBD1 (5 bases). The CDR3 loop spans 15 amino acids. Per the germline V gene, CDR1 is SGHTA and CDR2 is FQGNSA. Trimming took off 1 base at V and 9 bases at J, with 13 bases between the two ends. The CDR3 nucleotides read TGTGCCAGCAGCTTAGGACGGACCACAGGTTCACCCCTCCACTTT. Its translation is CASSLGRTTGSPLHF.

This clonotype was seen a handful of times. This chain connects TRBV20-1 to TRBJ2-1; no reliable D call. The CDR3 has 16 residues. Germline V gives CDR1 DFQATT, CDR2 SNEGSKA (reference sequence). V was shortened by 0 bases and J by 0 bases, with 12 bases between the two germline ends. As DNA, the CDR3 is TGCAGTGCTAGAGATCGGTCGAGGAGCTCCTACAATGAGCAGTTCTTC. Its translation: CSARDRSRSSYNEQFF.

In its sample, this clonotype was seen many times. This chain uses TRBV7-2 with TRBJ2-7; no firm D call. The V and J ends lost 3 bases and 3 bases respectively, with 12 bases between them. Looked up from germline, CDR1 is SGHTA and CDR2 is FQGNSA. The CDR3 length is 14 residues. CDR3 nucleotides: TGTGCCAGCAGCTTGGGCTATTCGATCTACGAGCAGTACTTC. This codes for CASSLGYSIYEQYF. Looking up the rest from reference TRBV7-2 and TRBJ2-7 gives the full variable domain: GAGVSQSPSNKVTEKGKDVELRCDPISGHTALYWYRQSLGQGLEFLIYFQGNSAPDKSGLPSDRFSAERTGGSVSTLTIQRTQQEDSAVYLCASSLGYSIYEQYFGPGTRLTVT.